The present entry profiles one T cell receptor beta chain with its context. Clones were sequenced by immunoSEQ multiplex PCR, and TCRdb holds only the in-frame ones, with some missing. The sample yields tens of thousands of clones, 81% seen once. In germline, CDR1 is GTSNPN, CDR2 SVGIG (reference sequence). V lost 4 bases to trimming and J lost 4 bases; unmatched junction nucleotides: 2. The CDR3 length is 12 residues. The data belong to a study of blood T cell repertoires in COVID-19. The source is a man aged 80 or over with acute or convalescent COVID-19. The sample taken for sequencing was peripheral blood. This chain connects TRBV30 to TRBJ1-1, with TRBD1 matching 8 bases. This CDR3 is CAWTGGTTEAFF. CDR3 in DNA: TGTGCCTGGACAGGGGGCACCACTGAAGCTTTCTTT.